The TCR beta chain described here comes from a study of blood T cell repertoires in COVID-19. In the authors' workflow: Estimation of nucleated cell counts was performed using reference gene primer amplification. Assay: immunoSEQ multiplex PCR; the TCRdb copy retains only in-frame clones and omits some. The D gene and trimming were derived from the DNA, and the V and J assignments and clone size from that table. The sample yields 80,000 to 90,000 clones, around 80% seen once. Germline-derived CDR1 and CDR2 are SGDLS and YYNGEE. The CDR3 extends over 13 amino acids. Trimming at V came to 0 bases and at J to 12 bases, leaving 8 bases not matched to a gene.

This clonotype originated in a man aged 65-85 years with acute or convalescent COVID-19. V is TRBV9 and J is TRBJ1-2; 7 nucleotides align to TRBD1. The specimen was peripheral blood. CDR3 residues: CASSVVGTARHTF. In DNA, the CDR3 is TGTGCCAGCAGCGTAGTGGGGACAGCCCGTCACACCTTC.